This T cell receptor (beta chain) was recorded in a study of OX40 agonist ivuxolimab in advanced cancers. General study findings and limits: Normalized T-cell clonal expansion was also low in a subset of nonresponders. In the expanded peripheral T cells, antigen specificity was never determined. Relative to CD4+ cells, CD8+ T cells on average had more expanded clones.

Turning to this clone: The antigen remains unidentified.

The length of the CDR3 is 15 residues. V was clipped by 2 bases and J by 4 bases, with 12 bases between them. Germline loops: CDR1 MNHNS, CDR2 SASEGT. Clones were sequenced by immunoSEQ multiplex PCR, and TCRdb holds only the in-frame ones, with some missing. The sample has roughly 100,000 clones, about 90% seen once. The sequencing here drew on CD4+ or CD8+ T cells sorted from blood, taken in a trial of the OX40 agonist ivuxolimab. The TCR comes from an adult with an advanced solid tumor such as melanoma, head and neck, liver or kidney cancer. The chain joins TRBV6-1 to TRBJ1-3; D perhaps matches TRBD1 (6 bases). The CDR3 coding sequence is TGTGCCAGCAGTGAACTCCTGGGACAAGGAAACACCATATATTTT. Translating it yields CASSELLGQGNTIYF.